This TCR beta chain was profiled in a study of T cell changes during pregnancy in multiple sclerosis. Assay used: immunoSEQ multiplex PCR; TCRdb lists only in-frame clones, some missing. Among roughly 100,000 clones, almost 95% were seen once, and the ten largest hold about 0.9%. V was pared by 0 bases and J by 5 bases, with 14 bases between. This CDR3 has 15 residues. CDR1 SGHRS and CDR2 YFSETQ come from the germline V gene. The sequences come from peripheral blood, collected after pregnancy. The origin of this receptor is a female donor with multiple sclerosis, enrolled in a pregnancy study. This chain joins TRBV5-1 and TRBJ1-1; no clear D. The CDR3 bases are TGCGCCAGCAGCTTGGCGGGTGGAAGCGGGACTGAAGCTTTCTTT. Translation: CASSLAGGSGTEAFF.